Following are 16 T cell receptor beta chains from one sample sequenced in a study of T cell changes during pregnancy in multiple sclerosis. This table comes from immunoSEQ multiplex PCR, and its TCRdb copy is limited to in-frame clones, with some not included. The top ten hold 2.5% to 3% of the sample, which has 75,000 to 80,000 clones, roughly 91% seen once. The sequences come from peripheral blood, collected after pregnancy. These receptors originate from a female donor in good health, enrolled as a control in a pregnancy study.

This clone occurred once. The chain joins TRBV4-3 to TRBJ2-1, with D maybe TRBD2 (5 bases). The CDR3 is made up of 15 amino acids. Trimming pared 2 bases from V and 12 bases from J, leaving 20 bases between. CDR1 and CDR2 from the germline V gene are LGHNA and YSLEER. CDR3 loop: CASSQSLSERIRQFF. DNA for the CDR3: TGCGCCAGCAGCCAATCTCTGTCGGAGCGGATACGGCAGTTCTTC.

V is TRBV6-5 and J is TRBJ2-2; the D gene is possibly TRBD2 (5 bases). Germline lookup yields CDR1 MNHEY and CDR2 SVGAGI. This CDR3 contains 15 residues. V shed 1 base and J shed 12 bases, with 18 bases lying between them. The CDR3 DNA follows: TGTGCCAGCAGTTACTGGGCAGCCTCGACGGGGAAGCTGTTTTTT. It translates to CASSYWAASTGKLFF.

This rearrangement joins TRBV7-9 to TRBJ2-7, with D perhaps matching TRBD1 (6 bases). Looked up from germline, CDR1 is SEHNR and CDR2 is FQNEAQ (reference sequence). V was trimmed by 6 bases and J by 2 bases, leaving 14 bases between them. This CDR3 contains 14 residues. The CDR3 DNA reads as TGTGCCAGCAGTCCCAACAGGGTGCCCTACGAGCAGTACTTC. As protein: CASSPNRVPYEQYF. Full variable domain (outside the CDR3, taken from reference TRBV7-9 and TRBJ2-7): DTGVSQNPRHKITKRGQNVTFRCDPISEHNRLYWYRQTLGQGPEFLTYFQNEAQLEKSRLLSDRFSAERPKGSFSTLEIQRTEQGDSAMYLCASSPNRVPYEQYFGPGTRLTVT.

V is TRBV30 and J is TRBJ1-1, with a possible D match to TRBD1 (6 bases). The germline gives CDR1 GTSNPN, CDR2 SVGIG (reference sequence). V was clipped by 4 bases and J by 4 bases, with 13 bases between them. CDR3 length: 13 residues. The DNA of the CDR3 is TGTGCCTGGAATGGAGGGGGGGGCACTGAAGCTTTCTTT. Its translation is CAWNGGGGTEAFF.

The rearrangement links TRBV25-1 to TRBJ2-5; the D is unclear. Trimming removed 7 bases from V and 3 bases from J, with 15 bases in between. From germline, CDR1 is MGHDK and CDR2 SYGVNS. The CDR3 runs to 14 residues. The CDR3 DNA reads TGTGCCAGCACTCCAGGCAATGTCGAAGAGACCCAGTACTTC. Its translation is CASTPGNVEETQYF.

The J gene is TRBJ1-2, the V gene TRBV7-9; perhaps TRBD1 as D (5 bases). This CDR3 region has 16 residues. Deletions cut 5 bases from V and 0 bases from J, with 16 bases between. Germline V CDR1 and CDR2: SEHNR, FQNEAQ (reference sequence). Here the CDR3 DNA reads TGTGCCAGCAGCACCCCCCTCCCAGGGTCTAACTATGGCTACACCTTC. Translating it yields CASSTPLPGSNYGYTF.

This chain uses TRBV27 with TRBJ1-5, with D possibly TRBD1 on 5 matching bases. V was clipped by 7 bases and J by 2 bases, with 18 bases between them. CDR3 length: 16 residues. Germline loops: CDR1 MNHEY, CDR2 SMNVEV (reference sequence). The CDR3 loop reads CASKEEGPWGNQPQHF. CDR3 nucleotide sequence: TGTGCCAGCAAGGAGGAGGGGCCCTGGGGCAATCAGCCCCAGCATTTT.

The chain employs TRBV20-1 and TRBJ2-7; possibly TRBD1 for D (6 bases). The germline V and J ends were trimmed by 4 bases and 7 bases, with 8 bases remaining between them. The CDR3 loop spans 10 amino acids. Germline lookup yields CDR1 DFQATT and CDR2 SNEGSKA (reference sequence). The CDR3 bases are TGCAGTGCTACCGGACAGGAGCAGTACTTC. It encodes CSATGQEQYF.

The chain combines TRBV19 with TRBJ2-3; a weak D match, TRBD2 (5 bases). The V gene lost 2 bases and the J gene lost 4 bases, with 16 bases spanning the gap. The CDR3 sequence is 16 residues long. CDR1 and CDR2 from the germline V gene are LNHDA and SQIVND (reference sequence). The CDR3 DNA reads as TGTGCCAGTAGTATATTTATCGGAGGAATCTCAGATACGCAGTATTTT. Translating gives CASSIFIGGISDTQYF.

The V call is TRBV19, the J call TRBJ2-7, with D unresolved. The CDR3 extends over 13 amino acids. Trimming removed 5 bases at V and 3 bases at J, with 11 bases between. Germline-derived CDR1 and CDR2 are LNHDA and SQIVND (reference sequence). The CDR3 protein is CASSPTYSYEQYF. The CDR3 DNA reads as TGTGCCAGTAGTCCCACCTACAGCTACGAGCAGTACTTC.

CDR3 DNA: TGTGCCAGCTCACCACGCGGACAGTTCGAAGAGACCCAGTACTTC. This sequence encodes CASSPRGQFEETQYF. The V and J genes are TRBV18 and TRBJ2-5; D possibly corresponds to TRBD1 (6 bases). This CDR3 spans 15 amino acids. Germline CDR1 and CDR2: KGHSH and LQKENI. V was shortened by 1 base and J by 3 bases, with 12 bases between the two germline ends.

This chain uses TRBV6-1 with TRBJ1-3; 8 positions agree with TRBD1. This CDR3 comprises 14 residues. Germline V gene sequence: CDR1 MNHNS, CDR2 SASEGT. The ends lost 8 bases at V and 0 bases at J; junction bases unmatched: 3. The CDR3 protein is CASGTGGSGNTIYF. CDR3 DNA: TGTGCCAGCGGTACAGGGGGCTCTGGAAACACCATATATTTT.

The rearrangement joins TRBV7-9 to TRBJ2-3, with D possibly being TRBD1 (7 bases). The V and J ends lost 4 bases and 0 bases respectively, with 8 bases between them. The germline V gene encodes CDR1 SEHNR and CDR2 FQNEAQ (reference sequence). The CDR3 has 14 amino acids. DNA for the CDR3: TGTGCCAGCAGCTCAGGGGGGAGCACAGATACGCAGTATTTT. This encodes CASSSGGSTDTQYF.

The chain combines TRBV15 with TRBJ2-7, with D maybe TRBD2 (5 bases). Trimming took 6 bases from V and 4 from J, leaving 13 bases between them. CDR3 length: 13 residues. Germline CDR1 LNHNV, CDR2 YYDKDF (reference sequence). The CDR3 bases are TGTGCCACCAGTATTCTGAGGGAATACGAGCAGTACTTC. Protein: CATSILREYEQYF.

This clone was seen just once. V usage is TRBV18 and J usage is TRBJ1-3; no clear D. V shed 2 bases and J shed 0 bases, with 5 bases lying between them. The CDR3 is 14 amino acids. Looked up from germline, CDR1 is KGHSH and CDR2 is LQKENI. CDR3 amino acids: CASSPELSGNTIYF. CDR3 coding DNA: TGTGCCAGCTCACCAGAACTCTCTGGAAACACCATATATTTT.

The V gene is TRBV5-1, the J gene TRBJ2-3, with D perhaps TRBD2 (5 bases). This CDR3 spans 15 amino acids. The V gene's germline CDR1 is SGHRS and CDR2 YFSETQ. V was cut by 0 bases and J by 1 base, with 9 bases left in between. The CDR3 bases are TGCGCCAGCAGCTTGGTCGTTAGCGGCACAGATACGCAGTATTTT. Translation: CASSLVVSGTDTQYF.